The 26 T cell receptor beta chains below were found in one sample sequenced in a study of blood T cell repertoires in COVID-19. Using immunoSEQ multiplex PCR, the repertoire was profiled, and TCRdb retains in-frame clones only, with some absent. The sample holds around 150,000 clones, 92% seen once. The source material was peripheral blood. Source of these receptors: a man aged 30 to 45 with COVID-19, enrolled during active disease.

The rearrangement joins TRBV27 to TRBJ2-5, with D unresolved. The CDR3 is 14 amino acids. Trimming cost V 2 bases and J 5 bases, with 12 bases left between them. CDR1 and CDR2 from the germline V gene are MNHEY and SMNVEV (reference sequence). The CDR3 nucleotides read TGTGCCAGCAGTTTACTGCGCAAATCGGAGACCCAGTACTTC. It encodes CASSLLRKSETQYF.

The rearrangement uses TRBV9 and TRBJ2-1, with TRBD2 matching 7 bases. From germline, CDR1 is SGDLS and CDR2 YYNGEE. The CDR3 totals 15 residues. After removal of 0 bases from V and 9 bases from J, the junction contained 9 bases not matched to a gene. CDR3 sequence: CASSVAREQAGEQFF. In DNA form, the CDR3 reads TGTGCCAGCAGCGTAGCGCGGGAGCAAGCGGGTGAGCAGTTCTTC.

The chain couples TRBV24-1 to TRBJ2-1, with a weak D call TRBD1 (5 bases). The V gene's germline CDR1 is KGHDR and CDR2 SFDVKD. CDR3 length equals 15 residues. Trimming removed 0 bases from V and 5 bases from J, with 10 bases in between. The CDR3 reads CATSDLDSANNEQFF. DNA for the CDR3: TGTGCCACCAGTGATTTGGACAGTGCGAACAATGAGCAGTTCTTC.

In regard to this clone: The identical CDR3 is also encoded by other nucleotide sequences in the sample. The genes are TRBV2 and TRBJ2-7; 7 nucleotides line up with TRBD1. CDR1 and CDR2 from the germline V gene are SNHLY and FYNNEI. The CDR3 is 11 amino acids. J lost 4 bases, V lost 8 bases, and 2 bases had no gene match. CDR3 region: CASSDRYEQYF. CDR3 DNA sequence: TGTGCCAGCTCGGACAGGTACGAGCAGTACTTC.

The rearrangement uses TRBV2 and TRBJ1-6; the D is unclear. Germline values: CDR1 SNHLY, CDR2 FYNNEI. There are 15 residues in the CDR3. Trimming shortened V by 4 bases and J by 11 bases, and 18 bases separated the two germline ends. DNA of the CDR3: TGTGCCAGCAGTGCTTGGTTGAGCGGGATGACACCCCTCCACTTT. Encoded protein: CASSAWLSGMTPLHF. Based on the CDR3 plus reference TRBV2 and TRBJ1-6, the full variable domain is EPEVTQTPSHQVTQMGQEVILRCVPISNHLYFYWYRQILGQKVEFLVSFYNNEISEKSEIFDDQFSVERPDGSNFTLKIRSTKLEDSAMYFCASSAWLSGMTPLHFGNGTRLTVT.

The chain carries TRBV4-3 and TRBJ1-2; D is undetermined. The CDR3 totals 15 residues. V lost 0 bases and J lost 8, with 16 bases in between. From germline, CDR1 is LGHNA and CDR2 YSLEER. This chain's CDR3 is CASSQDDLGQAGYTF. CDR3 sequence (DNA): TGCGCCAGCAGCCAAGATGATCTGGGTCAAGCGGGCTACACCTTC.

V usage is TRBV7-2 and J usage is TRBJ2-1, with a tentative D call TRBD2 (5 bases). The CDR3 runs 12 residues. Germline V gene data show CDR1 as SGHTA and CDR2 as FQGNSA. Trimming shortened V by 3 bases and J by 9 bases, and 9 bases separated the two germline ends. The CDR3 protein is CASSFDAGEQFF. The CDR3 region has the DNA TGTGCCAGCAGCTTCGACGCGGGTGAGCAGTTCTTC.

V gene TRBV4-3 combines with J gene TRBJ1-1; D possibly corresponds to TRBD1 (5 bases). This CDR3 contains 15 residues. Germline lookup yields CDR1 LGHNA and CDR2 YSLEER. V was clipped by 0 bases and J by 5 bases, with 13 bases between them. CDR3 sequence: CASSQDGGGGTEAFF. CDR3 DNA: TGCGCCAGCAGCCAAGATGGGGGAGGTGGAACTGAAGCTTTCTTT.

The chain uses TRBV4-3 and TRBJ1-4; 9 nucleotides agree with TRBD1. The CDR3 consists of 11 residues. Germline values: CDR1 LGHNA, CDR2 YSLEER. The CDR3 region is CAGQGSEKLFF. The CDR3 DNA sequence: TGCGCGGGACAGGGTAGTGAAAAACTGTTTTTT.

CDR3 DNA: TGTGCCAGCAGCGTAATGGGGGGAGGTATACAAGAGACCCAGTACTTC. Its translation is CASSVMGGGIQETQYF. This rearrangement joins TRBV9 to TRBJ2-5; perhaps TRBD2 as D (6 bases). Trimming stripped 1 base from V and 2 bases from J, with 15 bases between. The CDR3 runs to 16 residues. Germline V gene sequence: CDR1 SGDLS, CDR2 YYNGEE.

This chain connects TRBV14 to TRBJ1-2; 7 nucleotides match TRBD1. The germline CDR1 and CDR2 sequences are SGHDN and FVKESK. The CDR3 consists of 15 residues. After removal of 1 base from V and 8 bases from J, the junction contained 10 bases not matched to a gene. CDR3 nucleotides: TGTGCCAGCAGCCAAGTGACCCGGCAGGGGGGCGGCTACACCTTC. Protein product: CASSQVTRQGGGYTF.

The chain couples TRBV19 to TRBJ1-6; 8 bases are shared with TRBD1. V dropped 5 bases and J dropped 2; count of bases not matched to a gene: 2. The V gene's germline CDR1 is LNHDA and CDR2 SQIVND (reference sequence). The CDR3 runs to 15 residues. The CDR3 nucleotides are TGTGCCAGTAGTTCACAGGGGGCCTATAATTCACCCCTCCACTTT. Its translation: CASSSQGAYNSPLHF.

This chain connects TRBV7-8 to TRBJ1-5; no definite D call. Germline values: CDR1 SGHVS, CDR2 FQNEAQ. CDR3 length equals 12 residues. The germline V and J ends were trimmed by 6 bases and 8 bases, with 11 bases remaining between them. The CDR3 reads CASSTSGEPQHF. The CDR3 DNA reads TGTGCCAGCAGTACCTCCGGTGAGCCCCAGCATTTT.

The rearrangement uses TRBV6-2 or TRBV6-3 and TRBJ2-1, with D possibly being TRBD1 (5 bases). V was shortened by 0 bases and J by 10 bases, with 7 bases between the two germline ends. CDR1 MNHEY and CDR2 SVGEGT come from the germline V gene. This CDR3 is built from 12 residues. The CDR3 loop is CASSYSRTEQFF. The CDR3 bases are TGTGCCAGCAGTTACTCCAGGACAGAGCAGTTCTTC.

The gene calls are TRBV5-1 and TRBJ2-3, with 11 bases that match TRBD2. The germline V gene has CDR1 SGHRS and CDR2 YFSETQ. The CDR3 spans 15 residues. With V trimmed by 4 bases and J by 4 bases, 5 bases remained unmatched. The CDR3 spells CASSQLAGDADTQYF. DNA of the CDR3: TGCGCCAGCAGCCAACTAGCGGGAGACGCAGATACGCAGTATTTT.

This clone has only one observation. The chain links TRBV12-3 or TRBV12-4 to TRBJ2-7; 7 bases match TRBD1. The CDR3 totals 13 residues. The V and J ends lost 6 bases and 6 bases, in that order; junction bases with no gene match: 8. Here the CDR3 DNA reads TGTGCCAGCAGGCCTGGACAGGCCTTCGAGCAGTACTTC. This encodes CASRPGQAFEQYF.

The rearrangement uses TRBV19 and TRBJ1-1, with 8 positions matching TRBD1. V trimming: 9 bases; J trimming: 4 bases; junction bases outside the gene matches: 7. The germline V gene has CDR1 LNHDA and CDR2 SQIVND (reference sequence). There are 13 residues in the CDR3. The CDR3 coding sequence is TGTGCCAGCCGAACAGGGGGAGTCACTGAAGCTTTCTTT. Amino acid sequence: CASRTGGVTEAFF.

The chain uses TRBV6-5 and TRBJ1-1; D perhaps matches TRBD1 (5 bases). The CDR3 is made up of 16 amino acids. The germline V and J ends were trimmed by 4 bases and 10 bases, with 25 bases remaining between them. Germline loops: CDR1 MNHEY, CDR2 SVGAGI. The chain's CDR3 is CASSFSCAVNRFGAFF. Written as DNA, the CDR3 is TGTGCCAGCAGTTTCTCTTGCGCCGTAAACAGGTTCGGAGCTTTCTTT.

This clone was recorded once. The chain combines TRBV4-1 with TRBJ1-4; 8 bases match TRBD1. The germline V gene has CDR1 MGHRA and CDR2 YSYEKL. The CDR3 extends over 15 amino acids. V lost 2 bases and J lost 7; bases outside the gene matches: 6. CDR3 sequence: CASSQPRQGSEKLFF. CDR3 nucleotides: TGCGCCAGCAGCCAACCTCGACAGGGGAGTGAAAAACTGTTTTTT.

This clone turned up a few times. The rearrangement joins TRBV13 to TRBJ2-7, with D possibly matching TRBD1 (5 bases). V lost 1 base to trimming and J lost 0 bases, with 10 bases between them. Germline CDR1 reads PRHDT; CDR2 reads FYEKMQ (reference sequence). This CDR3 is 15 amino acids long. The CDR3 here is CASSLEDSRSYEQYF. CDR3 bases: TGTGCCAGCAGCTTAGAAGACAGTCGCTCCTACGAGCAGTACTTC.

Worth noting for this clone: The sample contains more than one DNA sequence encoding this CDR3. The chain links TRBV5-4 to TRBJ2-1, with D maybe TRBD2 (6 bases). V lost 4 bases and J 0 bases, leaving 14 bases between the germline ends. This CDR3 has 16 amino acids. Germline V gene sequence: CDR1 SGHNT, CDR2 YYREEE (reference sequence). DNA of the CDR3: TGTGCCAGCAGCCTGGGTGGAGGGAGCTCCTACAATGAGCAGTTCTTC. Translated, it gives CASSLGGGSSYNEQFF.

This clone was recorded a few times. Within the sample, other DNA sequences also encode this same CDR3. The CDR3 DNA sequence: TGTGCCAGCAGACGGAGCTACGAGCAGTACTTC. Translated: CASRRSYEQYF. This chain joins TRBV28 and TRBJ2-7; D is uncertain. The CDR3 totals 11 residues. Germline CDR1 and CDR2: MDHEN and SYDVKM. Between the trimmed V and J ends, which lost 6 bases and 3 bases, there was a span of 6 bases.

The rearrangement joins TRBV19 to TRBJ2-2; D unresolved. Germline V gives CDR1 LNHDA, CDR2 SQIVND (reference sequence). This CDR3 spans 15 amino acids. Trimming took off 2 bases at V and 7 bases at J, with 14 bases between the two ends. For the CDR3, the DNA is TGTGCCAGTAGTATAAAGTGGGTGTCGGGCGGGGAGCTGTTTTTT. It encodes CASSIKWVSGGELFF.

CDR3 region: CASSPPGISYEQYF. CDR3 sequence (DNA): TGTGCCAGCAGCCCTCCCGGGATTTCCTACGAGCAGTACTTC. The J gene is TRBJ2-7, the V gene TRBV7-9, with D possibly matching TRBD2 (5 bases). Between the trimmed V and J ends, which lost 5 bases and 1 base, there was a span of 12 bases. The germline V gene encodes CDR1 SEHNR and CDR2 FQNEAQ (reference sequence). The length of the CDR3 is 14 residues.

In this sample, this clone turned up once. This chain links TRBV19 with TRBJ2-1, with 8 bases fitting TRBD1. Germline CDR1 LNHDA, CDR2 SQIVND (reference sequence). Trimming cost V 0 bases and J 3 bases; bases outside gene matches: 4. The CDR3 spans 16 residues. Written as DNA, the CDR3 is TGTGCCAGTAGTATAGATCACGGACAGGGCTACAATGAGCAGTTCTTC. Residues: CASSIDHGQGYNEQFF. The full variable domain, its missing parts supplied by reference TRBV19 and TRBJ2-1, is DGGITQSPKYLFRKEGQNVTLSCEQNLNHDAMYWYRQDPGQGLRLIYYSQIVNDFQKGDIAEGYSVSREKKESFPLTVTSAQKNPTAFYLCASSIDHGQGYNEQFFGPGTRLTVL.

The chain uses TRBV19 and TRBJ1-5; D remains ambiguous. Germline-derived CDR1 and CDR2 are LNHDA and SQIVND (reference sequence). V was trimmed by 1 base and J by 7 bases, leaving 8 bases between them. The CDR3 is 13 amino acids. The CDR3 nucleotides are TGTGCCAGTAGTATAGCAGGTCGGCAGCCCCAGCATTTT. Translation: CASSIAGRQPQHF. Looking up the rest from reference TRBV19 and TRBJ1-5 gives the full variable domain: DGGITQSPKYLFRKEGQNVTLSCEQNLNHDAMYWYRQDPGQGLRLIYYSQIVNDFQKGDIAEGYSVSREKKESFPLTVTSAQKNPTAFYLCASSIAGRQPQHFGDGTRLSIL.